These 3 T cell receptor beta chains were sequenced from one sample in a study of blood T cells in healthy people across ages. Then a second PCR, running about 6 to 12 cycles, was carried out with a sample-barcoded 5' primer and a J-beta primer mix. TCRdb used MiXCR to reprocess the 5' RACE reads, holding one entry per CDR3 protein. The sample yields 600,000 to 650,000 distinct CDR3 sequences, roughly 50% seen once. The source material was blood. These receptors came from a man between 60 and 70 years old in good health.

This clonotype was seen more than once but under ten times. The rearrangement links TRBV7-2 to TRBJ2-1; D might be TRBD2 (6 bases). The V and J ends lost 5 bases and 7 bases respectively, with 21 bases between them. The germline CDR1 and CDR2 sequences are SGHTA and FQGNSA. There are 16 residues in the CDR3. CDR3 coding DNA: TGTGCCAGCAGCCCGGTAGGGCTCACTAGCTGGAATGAGCAGTTCTTC. It specifies CASSPVGLTSWNEQFF.

The CDR3 loop reads CASSLDTGDTDTQYF. The CDR3 bases are TGTGCCAGCAGCTTGGATACAGGGGACACAGATACGCAGTATTTT. The V gene is TRBV12-1, the J gene TRBJ2-3; no check of the table's D call, TRBD1, against the DNA was made. TRBV12-1 is a listed pseudogene. CDR3 length: 15 amino acids.

This clonotype was recorded only once. The CDR3 DNA follows: TGCAGTGCTCTCCGAGACAGGACTTTAAACAGGGGTGAAGCTTTCTTT. Amino acid sequence: CSALRDRTLNRGEAFF. The rearrangement links TRBV20-1 to TRBJ1-1, with 7 nucleotides matching TRBD1. CDR3 length equals 16 residues. Germline assignment: CDR1 DFQATT and CDR2 SNEGSKA (reference sequence). V trimming: 5 bases; J trimming: 7 bases; junction bases outside the gene matches: 19.